This record concerns one T cell receptor (beta chain) sequence. What it binds is not known. V shed 1 base and J shed 0 bases, with 15 bases lying between them. The CDR3 runs to 17 residues. Germline CDR1 reads SEHNR; CDR2 reads FQNEAQ (reference sequence). The data originate from a study of identical twins. Whole-study results and caveats: Monozygotic twins shared more out-of-frame TCR alpha than recombination models predicted. Insertions were fewer in abundant cord blood beta clonotypes, whereas memory repertoires showed none of this pattern.

Template switching created a universal primer site, and the cDNA included unique molecular identifiers. Each CDR3 protein gets one entry after TCRdb re-called the 5' RACE reads with MiXCR. The repertoire consists of about 500,000 distinct CDR3 sequences, with 14% occurring once and the leading ten covering 0.8% to 1%. The data also belong to a second study, concerning yellow fever vaccine responses in identical twins.

The chain is built from TRBV7-9 and TRBJ1-1; TRBD1 might be the D (5 bases). Source material: CD4+ T cells sorted from blood. This clonotype originated in a woman between 18 and 29 years old in good health. Written as DNA, the CDR3 is TGTGCCAGCAGCTTAGTAGTTCGACAGAGACTGAACACTGAAGCTTTCTTT. Translating it yields CASSLVVRQRLNTEAFF. Based on the CDR3 plus reference TRBV7-9 and TRBJ1-1, the full variable domain is DTGVSQNPRHKITKRGQNVTFRCDPISEHNRLYWYRQTLGQGPEFLTYFQNEAQLEKSRLLSDRFSAERPKGSFSTLEIQRTEQGDSAMYLCASSLVVRQRLNTEAFFGQGTRLTVV.